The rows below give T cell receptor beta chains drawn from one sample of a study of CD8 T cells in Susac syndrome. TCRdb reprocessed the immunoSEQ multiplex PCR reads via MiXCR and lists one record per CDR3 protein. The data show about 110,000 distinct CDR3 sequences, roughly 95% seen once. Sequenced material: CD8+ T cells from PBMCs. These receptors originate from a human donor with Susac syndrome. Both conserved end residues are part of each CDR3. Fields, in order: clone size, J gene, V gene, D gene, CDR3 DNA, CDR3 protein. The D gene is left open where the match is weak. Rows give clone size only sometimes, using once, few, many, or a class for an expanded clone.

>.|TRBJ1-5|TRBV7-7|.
TGTGCCATTCTCGGGCAGCCCCAGCATTTT
CAILGQPQHF
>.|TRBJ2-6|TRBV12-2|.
TGTGCAAGTCGCTCCCGGGACAGGGCTATCTCTGGGGCCAACGTCCTGACTTTC
CASRSRDRAISGANVLTF
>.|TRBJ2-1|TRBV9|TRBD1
TGTGCCAGCAGCGTAGGGGGGCAGGGGGCATCATCGAAGGGCGATGAGCAGTTCTTC
CASSVGGQGASSKGDEQFF
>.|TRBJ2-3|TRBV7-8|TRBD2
TGTGCCAGCAGCTTAACCCTGGCGGGGGGGCCAACAGATACGCAGTATTTT
CASSLTLAGGPTDTQYF
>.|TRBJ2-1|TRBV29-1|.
TGCAGCGTTAGGCAGAGGGATGAGCAGTTCTTC
CSVRQRDEQFF
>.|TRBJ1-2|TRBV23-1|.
TGCGCCAGCAGTCAAGGGGTCGGACTCCGGAATGGCTACACCTTC
CASSQGVGLRNGYTF
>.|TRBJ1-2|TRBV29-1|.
TGCAGCGTTGAAGATCGGGAAGGGGGGGACTATGGCTACACCTTC
CSVEDREGGDYGYTF
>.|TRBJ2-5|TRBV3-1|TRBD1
TGTGCCAGCAGCCAAGGGGGGACAGGGAGTGCAGAGACCCAGTACTTC
CASSQGGTGSAETQYF
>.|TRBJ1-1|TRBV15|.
TGTGCCACCATAGACGGAGGTCGGGATCGTGCTTTCTTT
CATIDGGRDRAFF
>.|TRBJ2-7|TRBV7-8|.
TGTGCCAGCAGCTTAGAGCCTACCTACGAGCAGTACTTC
CASSLEPTYEQYF
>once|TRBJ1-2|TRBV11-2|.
TGTGCCAGCAGCGCAGGAACAGGGTTTAGCTACACCTTC
CASSAGTGFSYTF
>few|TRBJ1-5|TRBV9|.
TGTGCCAGCAGTTCTGGGACGGGGAATCAGCCCCAGCATTTT
CASSSGTGNQPQHF